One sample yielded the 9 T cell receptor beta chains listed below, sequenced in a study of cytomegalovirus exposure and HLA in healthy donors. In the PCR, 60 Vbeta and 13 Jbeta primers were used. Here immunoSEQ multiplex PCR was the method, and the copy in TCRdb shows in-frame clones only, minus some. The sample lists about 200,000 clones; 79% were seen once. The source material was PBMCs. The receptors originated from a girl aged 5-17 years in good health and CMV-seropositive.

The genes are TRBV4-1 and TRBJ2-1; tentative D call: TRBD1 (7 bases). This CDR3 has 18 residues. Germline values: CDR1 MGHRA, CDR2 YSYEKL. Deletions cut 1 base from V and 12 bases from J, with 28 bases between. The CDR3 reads CASSQGRSVSRGVGGQFF. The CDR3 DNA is TGCGCCAGCAGCCAAGGTCGATCTGTTTCCAGGGGGGTTGGGGGGCAGTTCTTC.

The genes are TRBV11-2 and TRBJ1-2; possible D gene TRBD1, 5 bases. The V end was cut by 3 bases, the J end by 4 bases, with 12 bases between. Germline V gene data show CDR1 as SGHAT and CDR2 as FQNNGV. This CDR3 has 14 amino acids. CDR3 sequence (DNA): TGTGCCAGCAGCTTGGCACAGGTTACCTATGGCTACACCTTC. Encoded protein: CASSLAQVTYGYTF. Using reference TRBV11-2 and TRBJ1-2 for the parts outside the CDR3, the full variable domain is EAGVAQSPRYKIIEKRQSVAFWCNPISGHATLYWYQQILGQGPKLLIQFQNNGVVDDSQLPKDRFSAERLKGVDSTLKIQPAKLEDSAVYLCASSLAQVTYGYTFGSGTRLTVV.

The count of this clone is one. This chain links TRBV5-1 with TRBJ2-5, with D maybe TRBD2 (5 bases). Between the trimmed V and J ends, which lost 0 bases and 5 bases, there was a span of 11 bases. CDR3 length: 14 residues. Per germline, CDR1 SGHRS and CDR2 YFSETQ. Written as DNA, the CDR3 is TGCGCCAGCAGCTTGGGGCGGGTTGCGGAGACCCAGTACTTC. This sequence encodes CASSLGRVAETQYF.

The CDR3 DNA sequence: TGTGCCAGCAGCCGACTAGCGGGGGACCACAATGAGCAGTTCTTC. Translation gives CASSRLAGDHNEQFF. The V call is TRBV6-4, the J call TRBJ2-1; 12 nucleotides align to TRBD2. J was trimmed by 5 bases and V by 6 bases; bases with no gene match: 5. The length of the CDR3 is 15 residues. CDR1 MRHNA and CDR2 SNTAGT come from the germline V gene.

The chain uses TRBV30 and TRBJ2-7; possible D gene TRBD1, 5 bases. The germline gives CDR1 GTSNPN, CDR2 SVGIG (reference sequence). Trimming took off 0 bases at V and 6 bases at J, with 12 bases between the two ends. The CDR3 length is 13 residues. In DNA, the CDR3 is TGTGCCTGGAGTGTATATCAGGGAAGCGAGCAGTACTTC. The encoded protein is CAWSVYQGSEQYF.

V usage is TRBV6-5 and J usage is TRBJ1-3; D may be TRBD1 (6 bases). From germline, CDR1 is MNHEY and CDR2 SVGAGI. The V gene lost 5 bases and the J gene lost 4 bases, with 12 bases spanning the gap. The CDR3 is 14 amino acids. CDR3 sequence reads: CASSRTVIGNTIYF. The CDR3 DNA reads TGTGCCAGCAGTCGGACAGTTATCGGAAACACCATATATTTT.

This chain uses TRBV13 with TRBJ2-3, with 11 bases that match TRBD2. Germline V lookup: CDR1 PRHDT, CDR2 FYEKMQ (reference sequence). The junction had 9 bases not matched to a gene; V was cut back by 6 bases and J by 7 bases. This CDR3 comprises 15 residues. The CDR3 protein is CASSFTSGGSHTQYF. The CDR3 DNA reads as TGTGCCAGCAGTTTTACTAGCGGGGGTTCTCATACGCAGTATTTT.

CDR3 coding DNA: TGCGCCAGCAGTCCTGTCCCGGGACTAGCGGGGGGGCCGGAGGAGCAGTTCTTC. This sequence encodes CASSPVPGLAGGPEEQFF. The chain combines TRBV23-1 with TRBJ2-1; TRBD2 agrees at 16 bases. TRBV23-1 has ORF status, its function being uncertain. The CDR3 is made up of 18 amino acids. V shed 4 bases, J shed 10 bases, and the junction held 13 bases outside the gene matches.

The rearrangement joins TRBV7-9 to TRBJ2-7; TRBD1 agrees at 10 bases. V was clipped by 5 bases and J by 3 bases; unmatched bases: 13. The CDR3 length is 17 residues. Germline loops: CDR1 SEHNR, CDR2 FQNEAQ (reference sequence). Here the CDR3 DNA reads TGTGCCAGCAGCCCAACCAGTCGGGACAGGGGTATCTACGAGCAGTACTTC. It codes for CASSPTSRDRGIYEQYF.